The present entry profiles one T cell receptor beta chain with its context. This CDR3 is 17 amino acids long. V lost 3 bases to trimming and J lost 6 bases; unmatched junction nucleotides: 9. The germline CDR1 and CDR2 sequences are SNHLY and FYNNEI. The data belong to a study of blood T cell repertoires in COVID-19. Produced via immunoSEQ multiplex PCR; TCRdb's table is partial and in-frame only. The sample contains roughly 76,000 clones, around nine tenths of which appear only once. This clonotype originated in a man aged 50 to 60 with acute or convalescent COVID-19. The sequencing input was peripheral blood. The J gene is TRBJ2-7, the V gene TRBV2; 15 nucleotides agree with TRBD2. CDR3 amino acids: CASSDPGLAGGAGEQYF. DNA of the CDR3: TGTGCCAGCAGTGACCCGGGACTAGCGGGAGGAGCGGGCGAGCAGTACTTC.